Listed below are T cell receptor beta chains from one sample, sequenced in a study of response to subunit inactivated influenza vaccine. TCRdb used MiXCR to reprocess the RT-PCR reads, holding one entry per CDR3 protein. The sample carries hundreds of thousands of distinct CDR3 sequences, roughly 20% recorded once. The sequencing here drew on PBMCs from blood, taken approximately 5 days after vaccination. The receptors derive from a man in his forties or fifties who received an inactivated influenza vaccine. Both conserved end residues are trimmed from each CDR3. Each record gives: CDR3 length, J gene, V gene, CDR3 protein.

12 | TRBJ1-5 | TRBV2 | ASQDRFGNQPQH
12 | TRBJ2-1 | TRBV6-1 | ASSHTGGRNEQF
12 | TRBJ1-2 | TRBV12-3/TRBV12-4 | ASSTRGRKNGYT
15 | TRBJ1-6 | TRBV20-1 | SARVNSESSYNSPLH
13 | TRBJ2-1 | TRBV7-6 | ASSPNSDYSLGQF
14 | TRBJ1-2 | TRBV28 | ASSPQGQGANYGYT
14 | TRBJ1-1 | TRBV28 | ASSSETEEVNTEAF
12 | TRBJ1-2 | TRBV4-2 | ASSRARRSYGYT
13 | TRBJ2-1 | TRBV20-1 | SARDGLAGDNEQF
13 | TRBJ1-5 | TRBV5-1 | ASSLGTGLNQPQH
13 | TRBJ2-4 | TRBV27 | ASRGTGRGLNIQY
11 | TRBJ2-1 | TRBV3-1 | ASSRSSFFEQF
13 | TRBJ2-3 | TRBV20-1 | SARATGTRTDTQY
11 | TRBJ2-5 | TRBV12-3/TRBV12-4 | ASSPDSQEIQY
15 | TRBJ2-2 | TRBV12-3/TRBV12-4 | ASSLALAGGMSGELF
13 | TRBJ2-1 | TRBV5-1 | ASSMTSGGGNEQF
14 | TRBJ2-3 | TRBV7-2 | ASSLRLAGVTDTQY
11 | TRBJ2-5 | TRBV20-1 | SARGAGRETQY
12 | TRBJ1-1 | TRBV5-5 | ASSADRWNTEAF
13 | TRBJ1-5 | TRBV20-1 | SALGQGARNQPQH
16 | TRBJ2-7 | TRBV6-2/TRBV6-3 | ASSYSYRPAGPTYEQY
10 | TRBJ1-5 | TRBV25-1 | ASRGSLGPQH
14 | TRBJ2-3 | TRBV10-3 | AISTPMGQASDTQY
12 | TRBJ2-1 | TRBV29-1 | SVGGLDYYNEQF
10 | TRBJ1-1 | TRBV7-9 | APGRMVTEAF
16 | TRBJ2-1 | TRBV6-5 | ASSYQAGAATPYNEQF
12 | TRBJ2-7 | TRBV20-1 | STRGGTALIEQY
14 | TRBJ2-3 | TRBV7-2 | ASSPLGSRTTDTQY
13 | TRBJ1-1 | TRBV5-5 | ASSLNPASFSEAF
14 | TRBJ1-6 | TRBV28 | ASSSRPPPNNSPLH
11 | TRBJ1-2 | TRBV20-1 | SARRETNYGYT
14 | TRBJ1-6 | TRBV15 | ATSRSLGPDNSPLH
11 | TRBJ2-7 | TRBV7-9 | ASSRWGYYEQY
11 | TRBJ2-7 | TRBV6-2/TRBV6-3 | ASSFEVFSPGY
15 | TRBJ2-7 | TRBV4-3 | ASSQEWDRGGSYEQY
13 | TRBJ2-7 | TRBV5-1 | ASSLETTPIGEQY